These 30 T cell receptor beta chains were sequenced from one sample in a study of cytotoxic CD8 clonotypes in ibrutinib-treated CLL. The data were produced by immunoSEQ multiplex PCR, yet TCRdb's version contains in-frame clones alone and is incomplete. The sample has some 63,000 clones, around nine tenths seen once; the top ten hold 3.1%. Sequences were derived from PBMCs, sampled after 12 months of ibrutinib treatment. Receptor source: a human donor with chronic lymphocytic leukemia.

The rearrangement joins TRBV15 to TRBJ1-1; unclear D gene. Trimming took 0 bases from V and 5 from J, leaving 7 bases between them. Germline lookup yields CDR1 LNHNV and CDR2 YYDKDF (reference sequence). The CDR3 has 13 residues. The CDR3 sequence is CATSRDVRTEAFF. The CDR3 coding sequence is TGTGCCACCAGCAGAGATGTGAGGACTGAAGCTTTCTTT.

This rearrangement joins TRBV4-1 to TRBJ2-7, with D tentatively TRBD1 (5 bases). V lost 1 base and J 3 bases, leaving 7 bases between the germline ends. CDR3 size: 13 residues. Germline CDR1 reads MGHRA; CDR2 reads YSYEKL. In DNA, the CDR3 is TGCGCCAGCAGCCAAGTAGACAGCTACGAGCAGTACTTC. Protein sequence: CASSQVDSYEQYF.

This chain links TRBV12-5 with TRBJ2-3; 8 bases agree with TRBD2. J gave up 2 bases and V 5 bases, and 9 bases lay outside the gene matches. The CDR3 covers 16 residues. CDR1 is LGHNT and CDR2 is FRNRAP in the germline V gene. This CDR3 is CASGPQLAATTDTQYF. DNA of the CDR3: TGTGCTAGTGGTCCCCAACTAGCGGCGACCACAGATACGCAGTATTTT.

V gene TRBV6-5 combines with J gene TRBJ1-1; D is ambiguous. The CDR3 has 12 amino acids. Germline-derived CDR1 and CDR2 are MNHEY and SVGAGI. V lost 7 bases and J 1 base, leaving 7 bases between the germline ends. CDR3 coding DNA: TGTGCCAGCAAAGGGAGGAACACTGAAGCTTTCTTT. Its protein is CASKGRNTEAFF.

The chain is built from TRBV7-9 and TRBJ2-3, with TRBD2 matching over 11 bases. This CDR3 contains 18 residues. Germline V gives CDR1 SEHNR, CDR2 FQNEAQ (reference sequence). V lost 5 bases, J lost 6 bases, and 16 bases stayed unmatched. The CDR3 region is CASSLPHRLAGLTDTQYF. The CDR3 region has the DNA TGTGCCAGCAGCCTTCCCCACAGACTAGCGGGGTTGACGGATACGCAGTATTTT.

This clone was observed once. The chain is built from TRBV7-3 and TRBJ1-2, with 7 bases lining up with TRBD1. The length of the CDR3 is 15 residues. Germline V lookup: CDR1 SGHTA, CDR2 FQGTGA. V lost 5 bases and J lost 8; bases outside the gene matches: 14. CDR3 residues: CASSENRGPAGGYTF. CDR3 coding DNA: TGTGCCAGCAGCGAAAACAGGGGCCCGGCGGGAGGCTACACCTTC.

The CDR3 nucleotides read TGTGCCAGCAGCCCGGGATTAAATTTCGGAAACACCATATATTTT. This gives the protein CASSPGLNFGNTIYF. The rearrangement links TRBV5-4 to TRBJ1-3; D unresolved. The CDR3 is 15 amino acids. CDR1 is SGHNT, CDR2 YYREEE, per germline (reference sequence). Trimming took off 4 bases at V and 4 bases at J, with 15 bases between the two ends.

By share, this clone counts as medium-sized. DNA for the CDR3: TGCAGCGTTGCCCAGGGGACCGCCTATGGCTACACCTTC. This gives the protein CSVAQGTAYGYTF. The chain is built from TRBV29-1 and TRBJ1-2; D is possibly TRBD1 (6 bases). With 4 bases removed from V and 4 bases from J, the gap between germline ends came to 13 bases. The germline V gene encodes CDR1 SQVTM and CDR2 ANQGSEA. This CDR3 is 13 amino acids long.

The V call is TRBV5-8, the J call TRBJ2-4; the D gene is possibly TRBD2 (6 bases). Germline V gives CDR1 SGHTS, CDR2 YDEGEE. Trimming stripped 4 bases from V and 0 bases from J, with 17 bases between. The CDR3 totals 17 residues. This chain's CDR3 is CASSAVARGLAKNIQYF. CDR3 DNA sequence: TGTGCCAGCAGCGCGGTCGCGAGGGGACTAGCCAAAAACATTCAGTACTTC.

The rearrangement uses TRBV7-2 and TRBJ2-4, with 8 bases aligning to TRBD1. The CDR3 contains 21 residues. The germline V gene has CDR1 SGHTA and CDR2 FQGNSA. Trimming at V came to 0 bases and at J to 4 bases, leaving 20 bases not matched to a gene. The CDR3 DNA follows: TGTGCCAGCAGCTTAGCGGGGGTGGGCAGGGGGCGCGATGGAAGGAAAAACATTCAGTACTTC. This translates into CASSLAGVGRGRDGRKNIQYF. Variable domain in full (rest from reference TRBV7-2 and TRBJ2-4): GAGVSQSPSNKVTEKGKDVELRCDPISGHTALYWYRQSLGQGLEFLIYFQGNSAPDKSGLPSDRFSAERTGGSVSTLTIQRTQQEDSAVYLCASSLAGVGRGRDGRKNIQYFGAGTRLSVL.

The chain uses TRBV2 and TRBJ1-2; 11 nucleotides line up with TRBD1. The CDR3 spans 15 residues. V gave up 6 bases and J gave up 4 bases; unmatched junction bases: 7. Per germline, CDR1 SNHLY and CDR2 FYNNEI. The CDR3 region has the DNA TGTGCCAGCAGGGGACAGGGGGGGGATATCTATGGCTACACCTTC. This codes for CASRGQGGDIYGYTF.

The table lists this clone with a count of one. The CDR3 protein is CASSPGGAGNYEQYF. The CDR3 region has the DNA TGTGCCAGCAGCCCCGGGGGGGCAGGGAACTACGAGCAGTACTTC. The chain carries TRBV11-2 and TRBJ2-7, with TRBD2 identical over 8 bases. V lost 5 bases to trimming and J lost 3 bases; unmatched junction nucleotides: 9. CDR3 length: 15 residues. Germline V gene sequence: CDR1 SGHAT, CDR2 FQNNGV.

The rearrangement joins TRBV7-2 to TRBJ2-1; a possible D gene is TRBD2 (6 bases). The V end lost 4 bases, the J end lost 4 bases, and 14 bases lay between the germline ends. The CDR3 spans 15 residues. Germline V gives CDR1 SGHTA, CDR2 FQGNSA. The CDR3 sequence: CASSYAGTSYNEQFF. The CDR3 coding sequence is TGTGCCAGCAGCTACGCCGGGACTTCATACAATGAGCAGTTCTTC.

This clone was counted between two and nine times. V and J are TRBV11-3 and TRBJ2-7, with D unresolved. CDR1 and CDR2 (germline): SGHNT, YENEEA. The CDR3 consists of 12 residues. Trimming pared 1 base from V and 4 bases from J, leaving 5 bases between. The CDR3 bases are TGTGCCAGCAGCTTAGGAGAATACGAGCAGTACTTC. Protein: CASSLGEYEQYF. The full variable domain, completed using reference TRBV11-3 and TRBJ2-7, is EAGVVQSPRYKIIEKKQPVAFWCNPISGHNTLYWYLQNLGQGPELLIRYENEEAVDDSQLPKDRFSAERLKGVDSTLKIQPAELGDSAVYLCASSLGEYEQYFGPGTRLTVT.

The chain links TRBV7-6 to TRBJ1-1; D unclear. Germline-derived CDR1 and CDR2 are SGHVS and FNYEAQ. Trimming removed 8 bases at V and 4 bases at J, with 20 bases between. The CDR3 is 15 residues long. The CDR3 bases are TGTGCCAGCCCCCCCCTGACCGGGTCGAGCACTGAAGCTTTCTTT. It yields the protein CASPPLTGSSTEAFF. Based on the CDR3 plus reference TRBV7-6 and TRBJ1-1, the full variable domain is GAGVSQSPRYKVTKRGQDVALRCDPISGHVSLYWYRQALGQGPEFLTYFNYEAQQDKSGLPNDRFSAERPEGSISTLTIQRTEQRDSAMYRCASPPLTGSSTEAFFGQGTRLTVV.

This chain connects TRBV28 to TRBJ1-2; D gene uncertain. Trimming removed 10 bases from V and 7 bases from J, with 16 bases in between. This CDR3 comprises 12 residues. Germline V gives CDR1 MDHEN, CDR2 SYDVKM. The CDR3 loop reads CATREGRVGYTF. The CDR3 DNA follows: TGTGCCACCCGAGAAGGGAGGGTTGGCTACACCTTC.

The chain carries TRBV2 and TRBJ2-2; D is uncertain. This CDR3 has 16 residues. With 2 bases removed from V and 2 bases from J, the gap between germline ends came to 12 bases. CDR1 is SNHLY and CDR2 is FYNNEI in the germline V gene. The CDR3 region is CASSELMQKNTGELFF. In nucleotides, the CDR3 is TGTGCCAGCAGTGAACTTATGCAGAAAAACACCGGGGAGCTGTTTTTT.

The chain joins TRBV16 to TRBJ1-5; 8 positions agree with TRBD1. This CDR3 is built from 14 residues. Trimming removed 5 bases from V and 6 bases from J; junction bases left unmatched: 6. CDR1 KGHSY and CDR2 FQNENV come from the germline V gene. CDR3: CASSFRQGTQPQHF. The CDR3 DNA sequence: TGTGCCAGCAGCTTTAGACAGGGGACTCAGCCCCAGCATTTT.

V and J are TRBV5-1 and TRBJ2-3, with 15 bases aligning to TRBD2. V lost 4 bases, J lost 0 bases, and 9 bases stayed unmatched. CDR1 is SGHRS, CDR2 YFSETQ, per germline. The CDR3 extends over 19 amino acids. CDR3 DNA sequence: TGCGCCAGCAGCACAGGGACTAGCGGGAGGTACCCTAGCACAGATACGCAGTATTTT. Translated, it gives CASSTGTSGRYPSTDTQYF. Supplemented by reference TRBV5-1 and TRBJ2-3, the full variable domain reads KAGVTQTPRYLIKTRGQQVTLSCSPISGHRSVSWYQQTPGQGLQFLFEYFSETQRNKGNFPGRFSGRQFSNSRSEMNVSTLELGDSALYLCASSTGTSGRYPSTDTQYFGPGTRLTVL.

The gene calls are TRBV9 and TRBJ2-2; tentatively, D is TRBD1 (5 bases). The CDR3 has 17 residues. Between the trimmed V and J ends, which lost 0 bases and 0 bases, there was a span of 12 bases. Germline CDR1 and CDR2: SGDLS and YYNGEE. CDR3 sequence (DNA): TGTGCCAGCAGCGTAGACAGGACCAACCCGAACACCGGGGAGCTGTTTTTT. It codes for CASSVDRTNPNTGELFF.

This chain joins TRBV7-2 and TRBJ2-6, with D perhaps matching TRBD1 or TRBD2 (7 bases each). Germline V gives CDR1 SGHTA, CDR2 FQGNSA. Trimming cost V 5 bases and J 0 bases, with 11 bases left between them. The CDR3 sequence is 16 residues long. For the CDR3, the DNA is TGTGCCAGCAGCCCCAGGGGGGGCTCTGGGGCCAACGTCCTGACTTTC. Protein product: CASSPRGGSGANVLTF.

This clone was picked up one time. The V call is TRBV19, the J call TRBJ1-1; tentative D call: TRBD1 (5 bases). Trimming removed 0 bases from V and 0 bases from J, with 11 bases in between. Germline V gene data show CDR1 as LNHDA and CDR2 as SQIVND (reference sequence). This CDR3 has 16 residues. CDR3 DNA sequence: TGTGCCAGTAGTATAGATTCCCAGGGCATGAACACTGAAGCTTTCTTT. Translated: CASSIDSQGMNTEAFF.

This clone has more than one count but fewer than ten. The chain's CDR3 is CASSLPGRQPATYEQYF. The CDR3, as DNA: TGTGCCAGCAGCTTGCCCGGTCGACAGCCTGCTACCTACGAGCAGTACTTC. This sequence joins TRBV5-8 and TRBJ2-7; D is possibly TRBD1 (5 bases). CDR1 and CDR2 (germline): SGHTS, YDEGEE. CDR3 length equals 17 residues. With 1 base removed from V and 2 bases from J, the gap between germline ends came to 19 bases.

The CDR3 is CASSWGSDTQYF. CDR3 in DNA: TGTGCCAGCAGCTGGGGGTCAGATACGCAGTATTTT. The V and J genes are TRBV5-6 and TRBJ2-3, with D perhaps assigned TRBD1 or TRBD2 (5 bases each). This CDR3 comprises 12 residues. Germline V lookup: CDR1 SGHDT, CDR2 YYEEEE. The ends were cut back, 3 bases at V and 4 bases at J, with 6 bases in the middle. The full variable domain, with the rest looked up from reference TRBV5-6 and TRBJ2-3, is DAGVTQSPTHLIKTRGQQVTLRCSPKSGHDTVSWYQQALGQGPQFIFQYYEEEERQRGNFPDRFSGHQFPNYSSELNVNALLLGDSALYLCASSWGSDTQYFGPGTRLTVL.

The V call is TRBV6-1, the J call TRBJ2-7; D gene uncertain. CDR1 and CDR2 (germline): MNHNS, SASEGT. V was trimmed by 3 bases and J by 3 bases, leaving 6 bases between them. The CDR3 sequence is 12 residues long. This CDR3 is CASSDDLYEQYF. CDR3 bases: TGTGCCAGCAGTGATGACCTCTACGAGCAGTACTTC.

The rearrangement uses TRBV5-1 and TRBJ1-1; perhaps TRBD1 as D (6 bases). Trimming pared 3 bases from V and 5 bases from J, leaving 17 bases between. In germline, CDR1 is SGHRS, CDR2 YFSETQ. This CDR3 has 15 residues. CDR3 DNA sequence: TGCGCCAGCAGCTCAGGCAGGGCAGGGGAAACTGAAGCTTTCTTT. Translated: CASSSGRAGETEAFF.

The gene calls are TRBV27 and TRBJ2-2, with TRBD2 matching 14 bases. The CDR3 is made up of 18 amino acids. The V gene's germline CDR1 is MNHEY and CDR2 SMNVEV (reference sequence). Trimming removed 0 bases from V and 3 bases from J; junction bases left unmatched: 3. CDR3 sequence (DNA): TGTGCCAGCAGTTTATCGACTAGCGGGAGGGCCTACACCGGGGAGCTGTTTTTT. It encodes CASSLSTSGRAYTGELFF.

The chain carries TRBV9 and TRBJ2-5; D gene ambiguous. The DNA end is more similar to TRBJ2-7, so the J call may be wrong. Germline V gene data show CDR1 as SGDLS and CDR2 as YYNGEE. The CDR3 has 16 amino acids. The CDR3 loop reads CASSVDPSQVSYEQYF. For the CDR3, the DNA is TGTGCCAGCAGCGTAGACCCGTCCCAGGTCTCCTACGAGCAGTACTTC.

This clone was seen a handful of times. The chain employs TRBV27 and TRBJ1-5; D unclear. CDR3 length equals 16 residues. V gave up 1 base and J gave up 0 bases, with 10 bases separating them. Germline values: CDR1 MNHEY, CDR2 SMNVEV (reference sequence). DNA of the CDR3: TGTGCCAGCAGTTTATTAGGACCGGTTAGCAATCAGCCCCAGCATTTT. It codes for CASSLLGPVSNQPQHF.

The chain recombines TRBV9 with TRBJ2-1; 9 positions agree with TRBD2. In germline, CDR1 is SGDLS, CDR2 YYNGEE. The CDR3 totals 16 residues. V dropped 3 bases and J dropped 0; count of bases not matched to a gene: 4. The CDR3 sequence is CASSGLADLSYNEQFF. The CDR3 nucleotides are TGTGCCAGCAGCGGACTAGCGGATCTCTCCTACAATGAGCAGTTCTTC.